The 22 T cell receptor beta chains below all came from one sample that was sequenced in a study of CD8+CD57+ T cells in acquired aplastic anemia (dated by TCRdb to 2016 to 2019). The sample was run on an Illumina HiSeq 2000. TCR beta VDJ combination and CDR3 sequence profiling used genomic DNA as the template. TCRdb reran the public reads through fastp at Q25 and MiXCR, keeping productive beta chains. CDR3 protein duplicates are merged, each entry listing the most common genes and DNA. The sample has 200,000 to 250,000 distinct CDR3 sequences on record, roughly 35% of them singletons. The ten top clones hold 1% to 1.3% of the sample. The sequenced sample consisted of sorted CD4+, CD8+, or CD8+CD57+ T cells (not recorded which) from PBMCs. Receptors originate from a human donor in good health, serving as a control.

This clonotype was recorded a few times. Since a much larger clone is just one base distant, this may be a read error. The CDR3 loop is CASSLQGLDYGYTF. In nucleotides, the CDR3 is TGTGCCAGCAGCTTACAGGGGCTTGACTATGGCTACACCTTC. This chain uses TRBV7-3 with TRBJ1-2, with a tentative D call TRBD1 (6 bases). Germline CDR1 SGHTA, CDR2 FQGTGA. This CDR3 spans 14 amino acids. The V end was cut by 2 bases, the J end by 3 bases, with 10 bases between. Looking up the rest from reference TRBV7-3 and TRBJ1-2 gives the full variable domain: GAGVSQTPSNKVTEKGKYVELRCDPISGHTALYWYRQSLGQGPEFLIYFQGTGAADDSGLPNDRFFAVRPEGSVSTLKIQRTERGDSAVYLCASSLQGLDYGYTFGSGTRLTVV.

V is TRBV20-1 and J is TRBJ1-2; unclear D gene. Between the trimmed V and J ends, which lost 6 bases and 4 bases, there was a span of 18 bases. The germline V gene has CDR1 DFQATT and CDR2 SNEGSKA (reference sequence). The CDR3 extends over 14 amino acids. This chain's CDR3 is CSAHHLLTGYGYTF. The CDR3 nucleotides are TGCAGTGCCCACCATCTATTGACGGGCTATGGCTACACCTTC.

V and J are TRBV2 and TRBJ1-5; D gene uncertain. CDR3 length: 15 residues. Per germline, CDR1 SNHLY and CDR2 FYNNEI. Trimming stripped 2 bases from V and 4 bases from J, with 12 bases between. The CDR3 DNA is TGTGCCAGCAGTGAACGGGCGGCAGCTAATCAGCCCCAGCATTTT. Translation: CASSERAAANQPQHF.

This clonotype has ten or more counts. The chain combines TRBV25-1 with TRBJ2-2; 9 nucleotides agree with TRBD2. V trimming: 1 base; J trimming: 4 bases; junction bases outside the gene matches: 4. Looked up from germline, CDR1 is MGHDK and CDR2 is SYGVNS. CDR3 length: 16 amino acids. Written as DNA, the CDR3 is TGTGCCAGCAGTGAATTTGGCGGGAGGGCCACCGGGGAGCTGTTTTTT. Translation: CASSEFGGRATGELFF.

This clonotype was recorded at least ten times. The chain employs TRBV6-1 and TRBJ1-2; no clear D. Germline CDR1 MNHNS, CDR2 SASEGT. The V end lost 5 bases, the J end lost 5 bases, and 12 bases lay between the germline ends. This CDR3 contains 13 residues. As DNA, the CDR3 is TGTGCCAGCAGTCGAGGTCCTGAGTATGGCTACACCTTC. Its protein is CASSRGPEYGYTF.

This clonotype was recorded many times. The chain couples TRBV10-1 to TRBJ1-1; a possible D gene is TRBD1 (6 bases). Germline V gene lookup returns CDR1 WNHNN and CDR2 SYGVQD (reference sequence). This CDR3 has 13 residues. The V and J ends lost 3 bases and 10 bases respectively, with 15 bases between them. The CDR3 reads CASSDGGGLGAFF. The CDR3 nucleotides are TGCGCCAGCAGTGACGGTGGGGGGCTAGGAGCTTTCTTT.

This clonotype was detected ten times or more. The chain is built from TRBV24-1 and TRBJ2-1, with 12 bases lining up with TRBD1. The CDR3 is made up of 16 amino acids. Germline V lookup: CDR1 KGHDR, CDR2 SFDVKD. Unmatched junction bases numbered 4, after V lost 4 bases and J lost 4 bases. The CDR3 region has the DNA TGTGCCACCAGTGACGCGGGACAGGGGGCTTACAATGAGCAGTTCTTC. It codes for CATSDAGQGAYNEQFF.

The chain employs TRBV5-4 and TRBJ2-3; 10 positions agree with TRBD2. This CDR3 has 15 amino acids. The V segment lost 5 bases and the J segment 1 base; nucleotides outside the gene matches: 4. Germline CDR1 and CDR2: SGHNT and YYREEE (reference sequence). The CDR3 loop is CASSDLAGGTDTQYF. For the CDR3, the DNA is TGTGCCAGCAGTGACCTAGCGGGGGGCACAGATACGCAGTATTTT.

This clonotype was seen at least ten times. V is TRBV12-3 or TRBV12-4 and J is TRBJ1-5; D unclear. Trimming removed 6 bases from V and 5 bases from J, with 11 bases in between. This CDR3 is 13 amino acids long. CDR3: CASSYTADQPQHF. The CDR3 bases are TGTGCCAGCAGCTACACAGCAGATCAGCCCCAGCATTTT.

This clonotype was detected ten times or more. V gene TRBV7-2 combines with J gene TRBJ2-7; TRBD2 might be the D (5 bases). The CDR3 has 16 amino acids. V was trimmed by 2 bases and J by 0 bases, leaving 14 bases between them. Germline V lookup: CDR1 SGHTA, CDR2 FQGNSA. The CDR3 sequence is CASSLYTAVSSYEQYF. The CDR3 DNA reads as TGTGCCAGCAGCTTATACACAGCGGTAAGCTCCTACGAGCAGTACTTC.

This clonotype has only a few counts. The chain combines TRBV9 with TRBJ1-2, with a weak D call TRBD1 (5 bases). Germline V gene lookup returns CDR1 SGDLS and CDR2 YYNGEE. V lost 3 bases to trimming and J lost 7 bases, with 19 bases between them. The CDR3 consists of 15 residues. The CDR3 DNA follows: TGTGCCAGCAGCGGTCCTCGGGGGTTTTTAGGTGGCTACACCTTC. This sequence encodes CASSGPRGFLGGYTF.

This clonotype was recorded many times. CDR3 DNA sequence: TGTGCCAGCAGTGGGCAGGGGCGCGGGGAGACCCAGTACTTC. Its translation is CASSGQGRGETQYF. V gene TRBV6-1 combines with J gene TRBJ2-5; TRBD1 is a possible D gene (6 bases). CDR1 is MNHNS, CDR2 SASEGT, per germline. Trimming stripped 4 bases from V and 5 bases from J, with 14 bases between. The CDR3 covers 14 residues.

V and J are TRBV15 and TRBJ1-1; D is perhaps TRBD1 (6 bases). CDR3 size: 18 residues. Trimming took 0 bases from V and 4 from J, leaving 21 bases between them. Germline V lookup: CDR1 LNHNV, CDR2 YYDKDF (reference sequence). This CDR3 is CATSRDQRGVSIITEAFF. The CDR3 DNA is TGTGCCACCAGCAGAGATCAAAGGGGGGTTTCGATTATCACTGAAGCTTTCTTT.

The chain is built from TRBV25-1 and TRBJ2-5; maybe TRBD1 (6 bases). This CDR3 region has 15 residues. Trimming took off 2 bases at V and 2 bases at J, with 12 bases between the two ends. Germline CDR1 reads MGHDK; CDR2 reads SYGVNS. The DNA for the CDR3 is TGTGCCAGCAGTGAACACCGGACAGCACAAGAGACCCAGTACTTC. The encoded protein is CASSEHRTAQETQYF.

About this clonotype itself: A much larger clonotype is one base distant, so this may be a read error. The V and J genes are TRBV20-1 and TRBJ1-1; D uncertain. This CDR3 comprises 11 residues. The germline CDR1 and CDR2 sequences are DFQATT and SNEGSKA (reference sequence). The CDR3 bases are TGCGGTGCTAGAGTAGGCACTGAAGCTTTCTTT. It encodes CGARVGTEAFF.

V usage is TRBV11-2 and J usage is TRBJ1-5, with TRBD1 matching 7 bases. CDR1 SGHAT and CDR2 FQNNGV come from the germline V gene. Trimming removed 5 bases from V and 4 bases from J; junction bases left unmatched: 20. The CDR3 length is 19 residues. The CDR3: CASSPRDRVYPGKNQPQHF. DNA of the CDR3: TGTGCCAGCAGCCCCCGAGACAGGGTCTACCCTGGGAAAAATCAGCCCCAGCATTTT.

About this clonotype: Compared with germline, one end of the junction differs, possibly owing to a read error. V is TRBV2 and J is TRBJ1-4, with D tentatively TRBD1 (5 bases). The germline V gene encodes CDR1 SNHLY and CDR2 FYNNEI. The CDR3 runs to 17 residues. The CDR3 sequence: CASSELLGDPTNEKLVF. The CDR3 nucleotides are TGTGCCAGCAGTGAACTTCTAGGGGACCCAACTAATGAAAAACTGGTTTTT.

V gene TRBV24-1 combines with J gene TRBJ2-5, with 10 bases aligning to TRBD1. After removal of 4 bases from V and 4 bases from J, the junction contained 8 bases not matched to a gene. The CDR3 sequence is 16 residues long. Germline V gives CDR1 KGHDR, CDR2 SFDVKD. CDR3 residues: CATSDARDRGRETQYF. The CDR3, as DNA: TGTGCCACCAGTGACGCTAGGGACAGGGGCCGAGAGACCCAGTACTTC.

This rearrangement joins TRBV12-3 or TRBV12-4 to TRBJ1-5, with D unresolved. The V end lost 2 bases, the J end lost 4 bases, and 9 bases lay between the germline ends. This CDR3 contains 14 residues. The CDR3: CASSLYTVNQPQHF. The CDR3 nucleotides are TGTGCCAGCAGTTTATACACAGTAAATCAGCCCCAGCATTTT.

Many counts were recorded for this clonotype. V gene TRBV2 combines with J gene TRBJ2-7; perhaps TRBD1 as D (5 bases). The V gene lost 6 bases and the J gene lost 0 bases, with 12 bases spanning the gap. The CDR3 sequence is 14 residues long. Germline-derived CDR1 and CDR2 are SNHLY and FYNNEI. The DNA for the CDR3 is TGTGCCAGCAGAGATGACAGTTTCTCCTACGAGCAGTACTTC. Protein: CASRDDSFSYEQYF.

Many counts were recorded for this clonotype. This chain connects TRBV11-2 to TRBJ2-1, with 13 nucleotides matching TRBD2. Per germline, CDR1 SGHAT and CDR2 FQNNGV. The CDR3 consists of 16 residues. V trimming: 4 bases; J trimming: 8 bases; junction bases outside the gene matches: 8. The CDR3: CASSSGTSGMLDEQFF. The CDR3 DNA reads as TGTGCCAGCAGCTCTGGGACTAGCGGGATGCTCGATGAGCAGTTCTTC.

This clonotype occurred many times. DNA for the CDR3: TGTGCCATCAGTGAGTCGGTGTTGGCGCTGAGGAACACTGAAGCTTTCTTT. Translating gives CAISESVLALRNTEAFF. This chain links TRBV10-3 with TRBJ1-1; no definite D call. The germline V gene encodes CDR1 ENHRY and CDR2 SYGVKD. The CDR3 loop spans 17 amino acids. The germline V and J ends were trimmed by 0 bases and 1 base, with 15 bases remaining between them.